This is a list of T cell receptor beta chains from one sample in a study of human T cells and chemical hapten exposure. Via MiXCR, TCRdb re-called the RACE reads, giving one row per CDR3 protein. The repertoire holds a few hundred thousand distinct CDR3 sequences, with approximately 8% as singletons. This sample comprised whole blood, obtained in connection with sensitization to the hapten diphenylcyclopropenone (DPC). These receptors all come from a man aged 18 to 30 with alopecia areata. Some clones in this sample may be carry-over from other donors' samples. The CDR3 runs from the conserved cysteine through the conserved F or W. A D gene is named only where the DNA matches it firmly. Not every row has a clone size; where given, it reads once, few, many or a size class.

j_call clone_size v_call cdr3_length d_call cdr3_nt cdr3_aa
TRBJ2-1 few TRBV7-3 19 TRBD1 TGTGCCAGCAGCTTAAATGGGGACAGGGCCTTAACCTCCTACAATGAGCAGTTCTTC CASSLNGDRALTSYNEQFF
TRBJ1-5 NA TRBV27 13 NA TGTGCCAGCAGTAAGAATAGCAATCAGCCCCAGCATTTT CASSKNSNQPQHF
TRBJ2-3 NA TRBV5-8 15 NA TGTGCCAGCAGCTTGGATCAGCGACGCACAGATACGCAGTATTTT CASSLDQRRTDTQYF
TRBJ2-7 few TRBV20-1 12 NA TGCAGTGCTAGAGACAGGGTTTCCGAGCAGTACTTC CSARDRVSEQYF
TRBJ1-5 NA TRBV12-3/TRBV12-4 12 NA TGTGCCAGCAGGAGCCAGAATCAGCCCCAGCATTTT CASRSQNQPQHF
TRBJ2-7 many TRBV5-5 12 NA TGTGCCAGCAGCTCCCGCGATTACGAGCAGTACTTC CASSSRDYEQYF
TRBJ2-3 many TRBV5-5 14 TRBD2 TGTGCCAGCAGCTTGCCTAGCGGGGCAGATACGCAGTATTTT CASSLPSGADTQYF
TRBJ2-5 few TRBV25-1 14 NA TGTGCCAGCAGTGAATATATTGGGGCAGAGACCCAGTACTTC CASSEYIGAETQYF
TRBJ2-2 many TRBV6-5 14 NA TGTGCCAGCAGTTATCCCAGCCGGCCGGAGGAGCTGTTTTTT CASSYPSRPEELFF
TRBJ1-4 many TRBV7-9 14 TRBD1 TGTGCCAGCAGCTTAGGGGGACAGGGGCCGCCCTCATTTTTT CASSLGGQGPPSFF
TRBJ1-1 few TRBV11-2 13 NA TGTGCCAGCAGGGCTGGGGGAAACACTGAAGCTTTCTTT CASRAGGNTEAFF
TRBJ2-3 NA TRBV6-1 15 NA TGTGCCAGCAGTGAAGTTTTGGGGGTCACAGATACGCAGTATTTT CASSEVLGVTDTQYF
TRBJ2-3 NA TRBV9 16 TRBD2 TGTGCCAGCAGCTTAAGACTAGCGGGGTCATTGGATACGCAGTATTTT CASSLRLAGSLDTQYF
TRBJ2-7 few TRBV6-2/TRBV6-3 14 TRBD1 TGTGCCAGCAGTGCCGGGACAGGAATCTACGAGCAGTACTTC CASSAGTGIYEQYF
TRBJ1-1 few TRBV7-9 16 NA TGTGCCAGCAGCTTATTCCGCCGGGAGAAAGGGACTGAAGCTTTCTTT CASSLFRREKGTEAFF
TRBJ2-1 NA TRBV19 14 NA TGTGCCAGTAGTTACGGGGGTATCTACAATGAGCAGTTCTTC CASSYGGIYNEQFF
TRBJ2-1 NA TRBV5-4 15 TRBD1 TGTGCCAGCAGCTTGGGACAGGGGGCGAACAATGAGCAGTTCTTC CASSLGQGANNEQFF
TRBJ2-1 many TRBV6-2/TRBV6-3 11 NA TGTGCCAGCAGTTCAGTCTGGGAGCAGTTCTTC CASSSVWEQFF
TRBJ2-3 NA TRBV5-1 14 TRBD2 TGCGCCAGCAGGCTGCGGGGGGACACAGATACGCAGTATTTT CASRLRGDTDTQYF
TRBJ1-1 NA TRBV7-8 12 NA TGTGCCAGCAGCAGAATGGAAACTGAAGCTTTCTTT CASSRMETEAFF
TRBJ2-5 few TRBV12-3/TRBV12-4 15 TRBD2 TGTGCCAGCAACACACTAGCGGGGGGGGCTGAGACCCAGTACTTC CASNTLAGGAETQYF
TRBJ2-3 few TRBV6-4 14 TRBD1 TGTGCCAGCAAGGGACAGGTGACCACAGATACGCAGTATTTT CASKGQVTTDTQYF
TRBJ1-2 NA TRBV7-9 14 NA TGTGCCAGCAGTCATTCTACAGGGAACAGTGGCTACACCTTC CASSHSTGNSGYTF
TRBJ2-7 NA TRBV28 15 NA TGTGCCAGCAGTTCCCCTGAGGCCTCGGCCTACGAGCAGTACTTC CASSSPEASAYEQYF